One and the same sample provided the 27 T cell receptor beta chains below, sequenced in a study of Ad26.COV2.S vaccination and SARS-CoV-2 variants. Here immunoSEQ multiplex PCR was the method, and the copy in TCRdb shows in-frame clones only, minus some. The data hold hundreds of thousands of clones, with roughly 90% observed a single time. The sample's treatment: some 20 received Ad26.COV2.S at low or high dose, single or two shots; roughly five received placebo; per-sample allocation not given. After the first vaccine or placebo injection, samples were drawn on day 63. Specimen: peripheral blood, collected in a trial of Ad26.COV2.S vaccine versus placebo. The receptor source for this set is a person between 18 and 65 years old who received the Ad26.COV2.S COVID-19 vaccine or a placebo.

This chain links TRBV4-3 with TRBJ2-5; D is uncertain. V was clipped by 3 bases and J by 5 bases, with 16 bases between them. This CDR3 spans 15 amino acids. Germline CDR1 is LGHNA and CDR2 is YSLEER. CDR3 protein: CASSQDPTAFETQYF. In nucleotides, the CDR3 is TGCGCCAGCAGCCAGGACCCAACGGCGTTCGAGACCCAGTACTTC.

The genes are TRBV6-5 and TRBJ2-7; 9 nucleotides match TRBD1. The CDR3 is 15 residues long. The V gene's germline CDR1 is MNHEY and CDR2 SVGAGI. The V and J ends lost 7 bases and 4 bases, in that order; junction bases with no gene match: 11. The CDR3 is CASTDTPGQGYEQYF. For the CDR3, the DNA is TGTGCCAGCACCGACACCCCGGGACAGGGTTACGAGCAGTACTTC.

The rearrangement links TRBV19 to TRBJ1-2; D gene unclear. CDR1 LNHDA and CDR2 SQIVND come from the germline V gene (reference sequence). The CDR3 consists of 15 residues. Trimming left V 3 bases short and J 1 base short, with 12 bases between. CDR3 nucleotides: TGTGCCAGTAGTATTTTGGCAGCGGATAACTATGGCTACACCTTC. It specifies CASSILAADNYGYTF.

V gene TRBV15 combines with J gene TRBJ1-1; D gene uncertain. Germline assignment: CDR1 LNHNV and CDR2 YYDKDF (reference sequence). Trimming cost V 1 base and J 4 bases, with 13 bases left between them. The CDR3 extends over 15 amino acids. The CDR3 region is CATSRGTGMGTEAFF. The CDR3 DNA is TGTGCCACCAGCAGAGGGACCGGGATGGGCACTGAAGCTTTCTTT.

The chain uses TRBV18 and TRBJ1-6, with TRBD1 matching over 7 bases. Per the germline V gene, CDR1 is KGHSH and CDR2 is LQKENI. Losses at the gene ends were 6 bases for V and 9 bases for J; bases not matched to a gene: 8. This CDR3 contains 14 residues. The CDR3 sequence: CASSPDRAGSPLHF. The CDR3 region has the DNA TGTGCCAGCTCCCCCGACAGGGCCGGTTCACCCCTCCACTTT.

The chain carries TRBV19 and TRBJ1-5; possible D gene TRBD1, 5 bases. The CDR3 sequence is 13 residues long. V was cut by 7 bases and J by 7 bases, with 14 bases left in between. Germline values: CDR1 LNHDA, CDR2 SQIVND (reference sequence). The CDR3 sequence: CASNPSGGQPQHF. The DNA for the CDR3 is TGTGCCAGTAATCCGAGCGGGGGACAGCCCCAGCATTTT.

The chain recombines TRBV7-2 with TRBJ2-3; TRBD2 agrees at 12 bases. Unmatched junction bases numbered 8, after V lost 5 bases and J lost 8 bases. Germline-derived CDR1 and CDR2 are SGHTA and FQGNSA. CDR3 length: 15 amino acids. The CDR3 sequence: CASSASGGAKRTQYF. The CDR3 DNA is TGTGCCAGCAGCGCTAGCGGGGGGGCGAAGCGTACGCAGTATTTT.

V usage is TRBV6-2 or TRBV6-3 and J usage is TRBJ1-2; D is unresolved. The CDR3 is 13 amino acids. The germline CDR1 and CDR2 sequences are MNHEY and SVGEGT. V was shortened by 2 bases and J by 3 bases, with 7 bases between the two germline ends. CDR3 sequence: CASSYGGYYGYTF. The CDR3 nucleotides are TGTGCCAGCAGTTACGGCGGATACTATGGCTACACCTTC.

This clone was seen at least ten times. The chain combines TRBV4-2 with TRBJ2-7, with TRBD1 matching over 11 bases. The ends lost 4 bases at V and 4 bases at J; junction bases unmatched: 6. Per germline, CDR1 LGHNA and CDR2 YNFKEQ. The CDR3 sequence is 15 residues long. CDR3 protein: CASSPRTGGVYEQYF. The CDR3 DNA follows: TGTGCCAGCAGCCCCCGGACAGGGGGCGTTTACGAGCAGTACTTC.

This rearrangement joins TRBV18 to TRBJ2-7, with 7 bases matching TRBD1. Germline CDR1 and CDR2: KGHSH and LQKENI. Trimming removed 3 bases from V and 2 bases from J; junction bases left unmatched: 7. There are 15 residues in the CDR3. Here the CDR3 reads CASSPRTGLTYEQYF. The CDR3 DNA reads as TGTGCCAGCTCACCGAGGACAGGACTCACCTACGAGCAGTACTTC.

This clone was detected a few times. The chain uses TRBV30 and TRBJ2-7; D is possibly TRBD1 (5 bases). The CDR3 length is 12 residues. Germline V CDR1 and CDR2: GTSNPN, SVGIG (reference sequence). Trimming took 2 bases from V and 5 from J, leaving 10 bases between them. The CDR3 is CAWSFAGNEQYF. CDR3 nucleotides: TGTGCCTGGAGTTTCGCAGGGAACGAGCAGTACTTC.

The rearrangement uses TRBV3-1 (or the pseudogene TRBV3-2) and TRBJ2-7, with 10 bases that match TRBD2. V lost 2 bases to trimming and J lost 5 bases; unmatched junction nucleotides: 3. This CDR3 comprises 14 residues. Germline values: CDR1 LGHDT, CDR2 YNNKEL (reference sequence). The CDR3 protein is CASSQTSGKDEQYF. The CDR3 nucleotides read TGTGCCAGCAGCCAAACTAGCGGGAAGGACGAGCAGTACTTC.

This clone showed up just a few times. The V and J genes are TRBV19 and TRBJ2-7, with D possibly matching TRBD1 (6 bases). The ends were cut back, 3 bases at V and 3 bases at J, with 12 bases in the middle. Germline V gene sequence: CDR1 LNHDA, CDR2 SQIVND (reference sequence). The CDR3 consists of 14 residues. CDR3 protein: CASSMRPRGYEQYF. The CDR3 DNA reads TGTGCCAGTAGTATGAGACCCAGGGGCTACGAGCAGTACTTC.

The chain uses TRBV4-2 and TRBJ1-5; D remains ambiguous. The V and J ends lost 6 bases and 3 bases respectively, with 15 bases between them. The CDR3 sequence is 15 residues long. In germline, CDR1 is LGHNA, CDR2 YNFKEQ. CDR3 residues: CASSRTGQNNQPQHF. DNA for the CDR3: TGTGCCAGCAGTCGGACCGGGCAGAACAATCAGCCCCAGCATTTT.

The chain is built from TRBV12-3 or TRBV12-4 and TRBJ2-7, with D perhaps being TRBD1 or TRBD2 (5 bases each). The CDR3 spans 11 residues. V was shortened by 9 bases and J by 5 bases, with 11 bases between the two germline ends. The CDR3 sequence: CASSSGHEQYF. DNA of the CDR3: TGTGCCAGTTCATCGGGGCACGAGCAGTACTTC.

This sequence joins TRBV29-1 and TRBJ2-3, with D perhaps TRBD2 (6 bases). The CDR3 runs to 15 residues. The germline V gene encodes CDR1 SQVTM and CDR2 ANQGSEA. Trimming pared 7 bases from V and 4 bases from J, leaving 21 bases between. CDR3 in amino acids: CSAPSAGWVSDTQYF. Written as DNA, the CDR3 is TGCAGCGCCCCAAGCGCGGGATGGGTATCAGATACGCAGTATTTT.

This chain uses TRBV3-1 (or the pseudogene TRBV3-2) with TRBJ2-1, with a possible D match to TRBD2 (5 bases). The CDR3 spans 16 residues. Germline V gene data show CDR1 as LGHDT and CDR2 as YNNKEL (reference sequence). The V gene lost 0 bases and the J gene lost 11 bases, with 20 bases spanning the gap. The CDR3 DNA sequence: TGTGCCAGCAGCCAAGACCGCCGAGGGCCGTTGGGGAAGCAGTTCTTC. This encodes CASSQDRRGPLGKQFF.

The genes are TRBV3-1 (or the pseudogene TRBV3-2) and TRBJ2-5; D is perhaps TRBD2 (5 bases). This CDR3 region has 13 residues. Trimming left V 2 bases short and J 4 bases short, with 8 bases between. Germline CDR1 and CDR2: LGHDT and YNNKEL (reference sequence). CDR3 sequence (DNA): TGTGCCAGCAGCCAATTAGCGCGAGAGACCCAGTACTTC. Amino acid sequence: CASSQLARETQYF.

The J gene is TRBJ2-3, the V gene TRBV6-6; D not resolved. There are 13 residues in the CDR3. Germline V CDR1 and CDR2: MNHNY, SVGAGI (reference sequence). V was pared by 0 bases and J by 4 bases, with 5 bases between. The CDR3 region is CASSYSKSDTQYF. Here the CDR3 DNA reads TGTGCCAGCAGTTACTCCAAGTCAGATACGCAGTATTTT.

This chain joins TRBV7-6 and TRBJ2-7; a weak D match, TRBD2 (5 bases). Trimming left V 5 bases short and J 7 bases short, with 18 bases between. The CDR3 runs to 14 residues. Germline V gives CDR1 SGHVS, CDR2 FNYEAQ. The CDR3 sequence is CASSQTGFLEEQYF. The CDR3 region has the DNA TGTGCCAGCAGCCAGACGGGGTTCCTTGAGGAGCAGTACTTC.

The chain combines TRBV3-1 (or the pseudogene TRBV3-2) with TRBJ1-6, with TRBD1 matching over 9 bases. CDR1 and CDR2 (germline): LGHDT, YNNKEL (reference sequence). The V segment lost 3 bases and the J segment 7 bases; nucleotides outside the gene matches: 4. The CDR3 is 15 residues long. The CDR3, as DNA: TGTGCCAGCAGCCATCCGGGACAGGGAAATTCACCCCTCCACTTT. Translation gives CASSHPGQGNSPLHF.

V is TRBV5-6 and J is TRBJ2-1; TRBD2 matches at 9 bases. V gave up 4 bases and J gave up 8 bases; unmatched junction bases: 10. Looked up from germline, CDR1 is SGHDT and CDR2 is YYEEEE. CDR3 length: 15 residues. The CDR3 bases are TGTGCCAGCAGCATCCCTAGCGGGATTGTCTATGAGCAGTTCTTC. It encodes CASSIPSGIVYEQFF.

The CDR3: CASSSAGELFF. CDR3 DNA: TGTGCCAGCTCGTCAGCCGGGGAGCTGTTTTTT. This rearrangement joins TRBV18 to TRBJ2-2; D is undetermined. The CDR3 sequence is 11 residues long. Looked up from germline, CDR1 is KGHSH and CDR2 is LQKENI. V was clipped by 6 bases and J by 6 bases, with 5 bases between them.

This chain uses TRBV6-1 with TRBJ2-5, with 11 bases that match TRBD2. The J segment lost 2 bases and the V segment lost 4 bases, leaving 15 bases of the junction unmatched. The CDR3 is 19 residues long. Germline V gives CDR1 MNHNS, CDR2 SASEGT. The CDR3 nucleotides are TGTGCCAGCAGTGGTCAGGGGACCTTAGCGGGAGGGCCACAAGAGACCCAGTACTTC. Its translation is CASSGQGTLAGGPQETQYF.

The chain is built from TRBV6-5 and TRBJ1-2; D is unclear. The CDR3 loop spans 13 amino acids. The germline V gene encodes CDR1 MNHEY and CDR2 SVGAGI. V gave up 2 bases and J gave up 4 bases, with 8 bases separating them. CDR3 nucleotide sequence: TGTGCCAGCAGTTACGAGGGCGGCTATGGCTACACCTTC. Its translation: CASSYEGGYGYTF.

The rearrangement links TRBV7-2 to TRBJ2-7; a possible D gene is TRBD2 (6 bases). Germline V gene data show CDR1 as SGHTA and CDR2 as FQGNSA. The V and J ends lost 1 base and 5 bases respectively, with 9 bases between them. The CDR3 has 13 residues. CDR3 nucleotide sequence: TGTGCCAGCAGCTTAGGCGGGGTGGACGAGCAGTACTTC. Protein product: CASSLGGVDEQYF.

The chain is built from TRBV3-1 (or the pseudogene TRBV3-2) and TRBJ2-7; D is ambiguous. The CDR3 is 12 amino acids. Germline V gives CDR1 LGHDT, CDR2 YNNKEL (reference sequence). Trimming cost V 2 bases and J 3 bases, with 5 bases left between them. DNA for the CDR3: TGTGCCAGCAGCCAATCTATCTACGAGCAGTACTTC. It codes for CASSQSIYEQYF.